Listed here is a single T cell receptor (beta chain). The Seattle site enrolled patients during active infection and followed them longitudinally. The ends lost 6 bases at V and 1 base at J; junction bases unmatched: 9. Germline V gene sequence: CDR1 SGHKS, CDR2 YYEKEE (reference sequence). The CDR3 totals 16 residues. Produced via immunoSEQ multiplex PCR; TCRdb's table is partial and in-frame only. The sample records around 460,000 clones, around 90% being singletons. The data are from a study of blood T cell repertoires in COVID-19. Across the study: The United States, Italy and Spain were the sources of the acute and convalescent COVID-19 samples. The cDNA or gDNA used as material had been derived from T cells, B-cell-depleted T cells, or PBMCs.

The chain carries TRBV5-5 and TRBJ2-5; TRBD2 matches 10 bases. The sequence was obtained from a man in his late teens or twenties with COVID-19, enrolled during active disease. Sequencing used peripheral blood. The CDR3 bases are TGTGCCAGCAAGCTTTCCAGCGGGGGGGTCCAAGAGACCCAGTACTTC. Translated: CASKLSSGGVQETQYF.